The TCR beta chain described here comes from a study of cytomegalovirus exposure and HLA in healthy donors. Study details: Assignment to the Caucasian-associated ancestry cluster applied to around 80% of the roughly 420 genotyped donors. Study results and caveats: Later on, an analysis tied approximately 15,000 TCR beta sequences to HLA alleles at 0.05 false discovery rate.

It was with 60 Vbeta and 13 Jbeta primers that the PCR ran. Clones were read by immunoSEQ multiplex PCR, and TCRdb kept only the in-frame ones, dropping some. This sample's clone table lists about 130,000 clones. Per germline, CDR1 ENHRY and CDR2 SYGVKD. The CDR3 is made up of 13 amino acids. V trimming: 7 bases; J trimming: 4 bases; junction bases outside the gene matches: 5. About this clone itself: The antigen is not known.

This clonotype was sampled from a woman aged 40 to 50 in good health and CMV-seropositive. The V call is TRBV10-3, the J call TRBJ2-3; 7 bases map to TRBD2. The sequenced material came from PBMCs. CDR3 nucleotides: TGTGCCATCATGGCGGGAGACGCAGATACGCAGTATTTT. Its protein is CAIMAGDADTQYF.